This TCR beta chain was documented in a study of OX40 agonist ivuxolimab in advanced cancers. Overall study context: Cohort: 65% to 90% men, mean age about 60, aged about 20 to 85. Previous treatment with anti-PD-1, anti-PD-L1 or anti-CTLA-4 therapy was allowed; approximately 40% had received some. Study-wide points: Clonal expansion by week 6 occurred in CD4+ and CD8+ blood T cells (at 0.1 to 3.0 mg/kg). Expanded clones tended on average to be more numerous among CD8+ T cells than CD4+.

CDR1 and CDR2 (germline): GTSNPN, SVGIG (reference sequence). This CDR3 has 15 residues. Trimming pared 4 bases from V and 0 bases from J, leaving 13 bases between. Concerning this clone: Its antigen is still unknown.

Data came from immunoSEQ multiplex PCR; TCRdb stores just in-frame clones and leaves some out. This sample has around 80,000 clones, with around 80% found just once. The chain employs TRBV30 and TRBJ1-5, with D perhaps TRBD1 (5 bases). Source: CD4+ or CD8+ T cells sorted from blood, taken in a trial of the OX40 agonist ivuxolimab. The receptor was isolated from an adult with an advanced solid tumor such as melanoma, head and neck, liver or kidney cancer. The chain's CDR3 is CAWKSQGISNQPQHF. Written as DNA, the CDR3 is TGTGCCTGGAAGAGTCAGGGCATTAGCAATCAGCCCCAGCATTTT.